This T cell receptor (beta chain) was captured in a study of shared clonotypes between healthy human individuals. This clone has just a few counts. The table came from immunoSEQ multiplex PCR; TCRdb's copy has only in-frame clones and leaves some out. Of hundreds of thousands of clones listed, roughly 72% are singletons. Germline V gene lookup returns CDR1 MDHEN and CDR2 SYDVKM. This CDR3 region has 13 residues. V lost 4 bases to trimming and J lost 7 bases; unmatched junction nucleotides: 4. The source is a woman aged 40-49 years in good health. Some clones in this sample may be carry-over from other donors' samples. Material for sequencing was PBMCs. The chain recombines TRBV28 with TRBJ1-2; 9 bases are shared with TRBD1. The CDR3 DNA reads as TGTGCCAGCAGTTCCCCGGGACAGGGTGGCTACACCTTC. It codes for CASSSPGQGGYTF.